The sequence of this T cell receptor (beta chain) was determined in a study of control samples from healthy donors and cancer patients. Some clones are missing from TCRdb's copy, which holds only in-frame ones; the method was immunoSEQ multiplex PCR. This sample has a few hundred thousand clones; over 75% occur once, and the top ten carry around 6.8%. Germline V gene data show CDR1 as MNHEY and CDR2 as SVGEGT. Trimming cost V 2 bases and J 8 bases, with 8 bases left between them. The CDR3 consists of 12 residues. Material for sequencing was PBMCs. The gene calls are TRBV6-2 or TRBV6-3 and TRBJ2-3; possibly TRBD2 for D (5 bases). This sequence was found in a man between 35 and 55 years old with head and neck cancer. The CDR3 region has the DNA TGTGCCAGCAGTTACGGAGAGGGTACGCAGTATTTT. It is translated as CASSYGEGTQYF.